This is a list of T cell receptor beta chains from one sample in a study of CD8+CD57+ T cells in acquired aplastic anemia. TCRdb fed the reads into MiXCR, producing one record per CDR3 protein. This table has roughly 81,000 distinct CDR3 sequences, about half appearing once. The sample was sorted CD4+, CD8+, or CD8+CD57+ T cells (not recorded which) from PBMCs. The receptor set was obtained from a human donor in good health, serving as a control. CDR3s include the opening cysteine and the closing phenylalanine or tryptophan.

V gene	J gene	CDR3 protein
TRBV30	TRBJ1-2	CASGQSYGYTF
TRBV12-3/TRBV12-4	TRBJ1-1	CASSFASSEAFF
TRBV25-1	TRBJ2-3	CASSSEAGQGSTDTQYF
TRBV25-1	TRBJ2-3	CASSPQLAGKNTQYF
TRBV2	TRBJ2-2	CASSEATTGSGELFF
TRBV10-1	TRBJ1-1	CASSLGNGEWFSEALF
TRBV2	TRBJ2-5	CAISVREKDGTQYF
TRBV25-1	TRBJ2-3	CASSGGTASTDTQYF
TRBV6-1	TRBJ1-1	CASRIYMNTEAFF
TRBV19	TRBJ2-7	CAWGRDSRSYEQYF
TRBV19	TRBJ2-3	CASREQGGGTQYF
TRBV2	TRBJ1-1	CASSVLGMNTEAFF
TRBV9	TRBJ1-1	CASSVGVSNEAFF
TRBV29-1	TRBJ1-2	CSARDRVVNGYTF
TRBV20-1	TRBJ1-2	CSARDSGQNYGYTF
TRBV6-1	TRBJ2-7	CASREEGFSYEQYF
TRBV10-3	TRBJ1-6	CAIRNGTGSPLHF
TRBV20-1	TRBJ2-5	CSAPSTSGRQETQYF
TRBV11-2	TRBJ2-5	CASSIRGYNQETQYF
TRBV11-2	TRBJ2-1	CASSLGERLSSYNEQFF
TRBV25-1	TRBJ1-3	CASSVSGGRNTIYF
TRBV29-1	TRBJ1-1	CSAQGNTEAFF
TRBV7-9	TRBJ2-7	CASSPTGGASYEQYF
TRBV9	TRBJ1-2	CASSGSQDYGYTF
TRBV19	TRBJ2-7	CASSIGDRAYEQYF
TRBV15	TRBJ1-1	CATSFRTGRNTEAFF
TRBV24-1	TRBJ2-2	CATSVPQGTLNTGELFF